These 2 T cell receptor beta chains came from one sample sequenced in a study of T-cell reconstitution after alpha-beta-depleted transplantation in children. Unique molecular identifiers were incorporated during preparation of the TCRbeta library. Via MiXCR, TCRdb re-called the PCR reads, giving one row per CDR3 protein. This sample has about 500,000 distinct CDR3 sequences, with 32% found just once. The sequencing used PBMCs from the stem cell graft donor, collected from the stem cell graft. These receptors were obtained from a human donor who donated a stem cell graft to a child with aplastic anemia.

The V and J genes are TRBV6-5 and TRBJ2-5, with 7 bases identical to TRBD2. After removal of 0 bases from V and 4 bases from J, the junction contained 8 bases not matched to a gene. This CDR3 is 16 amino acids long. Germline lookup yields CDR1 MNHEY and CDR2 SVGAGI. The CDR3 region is CASSYSSRERGETQYF. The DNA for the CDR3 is TGTGCCAGCAGTTACTCGTCGCGGGAGCGCGGAGAGACCCAGTACTTC.

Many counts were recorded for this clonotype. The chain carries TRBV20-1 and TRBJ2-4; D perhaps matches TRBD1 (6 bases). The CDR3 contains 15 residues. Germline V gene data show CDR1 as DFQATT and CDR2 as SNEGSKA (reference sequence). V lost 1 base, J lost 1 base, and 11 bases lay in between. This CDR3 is CSARVGGPAKNIQYF. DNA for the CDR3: TGCAGTGCTAGAGTAGGGGGTCCGGCCAAAAACATTCAGTACTTC.